Shown below are 24 T cell receptor beta chains from a single sample sequenced in a study of blood T cell repertoires in COVID-19. Clones were sequenced by immunoSEQ multiplex PCR, and TCRdb holds only the in-frame ones, with some missing. The table has hundreds of thousands of clones, 80% to 90% seen once. Sequencing was carried out using PBMCs or T cells enriched from blood (not recorded which). These receptor sequences come from a woman under 30 who had recovered from COVID-19.

J is TRBJ2-1 and V is TRBV5-5; TRBD1 might be the D (7 bases). The V end lost 5 bases, the J end lost 2 bases, and 14 bases lay between the germline ends. Germline CDR1 SGHKS, CDR2 YYEKEE (reference sequence). The CDR3 is 15 residues long. The CDR3 DNA sequence: TGTGCCAGCAGTCCAGGGGGGAGAACCTACAATGAGCAGTTCTTC. It is translated as CASSPGGRTYNEQFF.

The chain combines TRBV18 with TRBJ2-1; TRBD1 might be the D (6 bases). Trimming shortened V by 4 bases and J by 5 bases, and 12 bases separated the two germline ends. CDR1 KGHSH and CDR2 LQKENI come from the germline V gene. The CDR3 is 14 residues long. The CDR3: CASSLRTENNEQFF. CDR3 DNA sequence: TGTGCCAGCTCACTGCGGACAGAGAACAATGAGCAGTTCTTC.

This chain connects TRBV5-1 to TRBJ1-1; 10 bases match TRBD1. J lost 6 bases, V lost 4 bases, and 6 bases had no gene match. From germline, CDR1 is SGHRS and CDR2 YFSETQ. The CDR3 totals 14 residues. DNA of the CDR3: TGCGCCAGCAGCCTACGGGACAGGGGAGCTGAAGCTTTCTTT. The encoded protein is CASSLRDRGAEAFF.

This rearrangement joins TRBV7-6 to TRBJ2-7; D may be TRBD2 (7 bases). This CDR3 comprises 16 residues. The germline CDR1 and CDR2 sequences are SGHVS and FNYEAQ. Trimming pared 1 base from V and 1 base from J, leaving 14 bases between. The CDR3, as DNA: TGTGCCAGCAGCTTAGGATCCGCGGGGGCTTCCTACGAGCAGTACTTC. Translation gives CASSLGSAGASYEQYF.

J is TRBJ2-1 and V is TRBV5-6; 9 bases align to TRBD2. Trimming took 5 bases from V and 1 from J; bases not matched to a gene: 10. Germline V gene lookup returns CDR1 SGHDT and CDR2 YYEEEE. This CDR3 is built from 17 residues. CDR3 in DNA: TGTGCCAGCAGTCTGGAGACTAGCGGATTTTCCTACAATGAGCAGTTCTTC. Translated, it gives CASSLETSGFSYNEQFF.

Written as DNA, the CDR3 is TGTGCCAGCAGCTCGACAGGCCTTGCTAACTATGGCTACACCTTC. Residues: CASSSTGLANYGYTF. The chain uses TRBV6-5 and TRBJ1-2; possible D gene TRBD1, 6 bases. The V and J ends lost 6 bases and 0 bases respectively, with 14 bases between them. Germline CDR1 reads MNHEY; CDR2 reads SVGAGI. This CDR3 spans 15 amino acids.

The rearrangement joins TRBV6-5 to TRBJ2-7; 7 positions agree with TRBD1. The CDR3 is made up of 14 amino acids. Looked up from germline, CDR1 is MNHEY and CDR2 is SVGAGI. V was pared by 5 bases and J by 4 bases, with 8 bases of the junction left unmatched. As DNA, the CDR3 is TGTGCCAGCAGTCGGGACAGCCCTTTTTACGAGCAGTACTTC. Protein sequence: CASSRDSPFYEQYF.

Remarks on this clone: In the same sample, other DNA sequences code for this CDR3. J is TRBJ1-1 and V is TRBV5-1; 8 bases match TRBD1. Germline CDR1 is SGHRS and CDR2 is YFSETQ. The CDR3 has 14 residues. The trim removed 2 bases at V and 1 base at J, leaving 1 base unmatched. CDR3 coding DNA: TGCGCCAGCAGCTTAACAGGGGGGAACACTGAAGCTTTCTTT. This encodes CASSLTGGNTEAFF. Full variable domain (missing parts from reference TRBV5-1 and TRBJ1-1): KAGVTQTPRYLIKTRGQQVTLSCSPISGHRSVSWYQQTPGQGLQFLFEYFSETQRNKGNFPGRFSGRQFSNSRSEMNVSTLELGDSALYLCASSLTGGNTEAFFGQGTRLTVV.

The chain uses TRBV28 and TRBJ1-4; D is perhaps TRBD1 (5 bases). Trimming took off 6 bases at V and 10 bases at J, with 15 bases between the two ends. The germline CDR1 and CDR2 sequences are MDHEN and SYDVKM. The CDR3 loop spans 13 amino acids. The CDR3 here is CASRPGALGKLFF. CDR3 in DNA: TGTGCCAGCAGACCTGGGGCTTTGGGAAAACTGTTTTTT.

The chain joins TRBV27 to TRBJ2-7; 8 bases fit TRBD1. From germline, CDR1 is MNHEY and CDR2 SMNVEV (reference sequence). CDR3 size: 15 residues. J was trimmed by 5 bases and V by 7 bases; bases with no gene match: 13. CDR3 residues: CASTLPDRVRNEQYF. The CDR3 DNA follows: TGTGCCAGCACCCTTCCGGACAGGGTCCGGAACGAGCAGTACTTC.

This clone appeared a single time. This sequence joins TRBV27 and TRBJ2-1, with a tentative D call TRBD2 (5 bases). Germline V gene lookup returns CDR1 MNHEY and CDR2 SMNVEV (reference sequence). V lost 5 bases, J lost 10 bases, and 12 bases lay in between. CDR3 length: 12 residues. For the CDR3, the DNA is TGTGCCAGCAGTGTTCTAGCAGGCGAGCAGTTCTTC. Protein sequence: CASSVLAGEQFF.

This chain links TRBV28 with TRBJ2-7; D not certain. Germline CDR1 MDHEN, CDR2 SYDVKM. V gave up 6 bases and J gave up 4 bases, with 13 bases separating them. The CDR3 has 13 amino acids. This chain's CDR3 is CASSPQVTYEQYF. For the CDR3, the DNA is TGTGCCAGCAGCCCTCAGGTTACGTACGAGCAGTACTTC.

The rearrangement links TRBV7-9 to TRBJ2-1, with 12 bases fitting TRBD2. The germline V gene encodes CDR1 SEHNR and CDR2 FQNEAQ (reference sequence). The CDR3 has 15 residues. Unmatched junction bases numbered 5, after V lost 5 bases and J lost 6 bases. As DNA, the CDR3 is TGTGCCAGCAGCCCTGCTAGCGGGGGGGCCAATGAGCAGTTCTTC. Amino acids: CASSPASGGANEQFF.

J is TRBJ1-1 and V is TRBV19, with TRBD1 matching 7 bases. The CDR3 spans 13 residues. Germline CDR1 reads LNHDA; CDR2 reads SQIVND (reference sequence). V was pared by 7 bases and J by 4 bases, with 6 bases of the junction left unmatched. CDR3 sequence (DNA): TGTGCCAGTACCCCTTGGGACAGCACTGAAGCTTTCTTT. This sequence encodes CASTPWDSTEAFF.

V gene TRBV4-2 combines with J gene TRBJ1-2; D is perhaps TRBD1 (5 bases). The ends were cut back, 5 bases at V and 5 bases at J, with 21 bases in the middle. Germline V gene data show CDR1 as LGHNA and CDR2 as YNFKEQ. The CDR3 runs to 16 residues. DNA of the CDR3: TGTGCCAGCAGCAACGACCTGGCGGGGGGGAAGTATGGCTACACCTTC. Amino acid sequence: CASSNDLAGGKYGYTF.

The chain combines TRBV12-5 with TRBJ2-7; 8 bases map to TRBD1. V was pared by 4 bases and J by 2 bases, with 7 bases of the junction left unmatched. This CDR3 comprises 15 residues. Germline loops: CDR1 LGHNT, CDR2 FRNRAP. The CDR3, as DNA: TGTGCTAGTGGTTCGGGACAGGCTACGACCTACGAGCAGTACTTC. As protein: CASGSGQATTYEQYF.

A single count supports this clone. The chain couples TRBV10-3 to TRBJ2-3, with 15 bases identical to TRBD2. This CDR3 comprises 21 residues. In germline, CDR1 is ENHRY, CDR2 SYGVKD. After removal of 4 bases from V and 2 bases from J, the junction contained 16 bases not matched to a gene. The CDR3 loop is CAISVLGLAGGETPHTDTQYF. The CDR3 DNA reads as TGTGCCATCAGTGTCTTGGGACTAGCGGGGGGTGAGACCCCCCACACAGATACGCAGTATTTT.

The genes are TRBV5-1 and TRBJ2-3; 10 nucleotides align to TRBD1. Per the germline V gene, CDR1 is SGHRS and CDR2 is YFSETQ. This CDR3 comprises 16 residues. The V segment lost 0 bases and the J segment 1 base; nucleotides outside the gene matches: 2. CDR3 region: CASSLDGTGGTDTQYF. As DNA, the CDR3 is TGCGCCAGCAGCTTGGACGGGACAGGGGGCACAGATACGCAGTATTTT.

This clone showed up just a few times. CDR3 bases: TGTGCCAGCTCACCACCTGATCTCGGGAGCACTGAAGCTTTCTTT. It yields the protein CASSPPDLGSTEAFF. The chain is built from TRBV18 and TRBJ1-1, with D unresolved. V lost 0 bases, J lost 4 bases, and 12 bases lay in between. This CDR3 comprises 15 residues. The germline CDR1 and CDR2 sequences are KGHSH and LQKENI.

The V and J genes are TRBV6-1 and TRBJ1-6, with a possible D match to TRBD1 (6 bases). Germline V lookup: CDR1 MNHNS, CDR2 SASEGT. There are 15 residues in the CDR3. The V gene lost 2 bases and the J gene lost 8 bases, with 13 bases spanning the gap. DNA for the CDR3: TGTGCCAGCAGTGAAAATGCGGGGGGCTATTCACCCCTCCACTTT. This sequence encodes CASSENAGGYSPLHF.

The V gene is TRBV30, the J gene TRBJ2-2, with 8 bases fitting TRBD1. Germline loops: CDR1 GTSNPN, CDR2 SVGIG (reference sequence). V gave up 0 bases and J gave up 6 bases; unmatched junction bases: 6. The CDR3 has 15 residues. For the CDR3, the DNA is TGTGCCTGGAGTGTTCGGACAGGGTACGCCGGGGAGCTGTTTTTT. It translates to CAWSVRTGYAGELFF.

The chain combines TRBV5-1 with TRBJ2-3; 8 bases are shared with TRBD2. Germline V gene data show CDR1 as SGHRS and CDR2 as YFSETQ. CDR3 size: 16 residues. Trimming removed 4 bases from V and 6 bases from J; junction bases left unmatched: 13. This CDR3 is CASSPQLAVGQDTQYF. CDR3 nucleotides: TGCGCCAGCAGCCCCCAACTAGCGGTAGGGCAGGATACGCAGTATTTT.

The chain links TRBV19 to TRBJ2-3; D call uncertain. CDR3 length equals 15 residues. V lost 3 bases, J lost 1 base, and 11 bases lay in between. CDR1 LNHDA and CDR2 SQIVND come from the germline V gene (reference sequence). The CDR3 protein is CASSMELRGTDTQYF. Here the CDR3 DNA reads TGTGCCAGTAGTATGGAGTTACGGGGCACAGATACGCAGTATTTT.

The J gene is TRBJ1-2, the V gene TRBV3-1 (or the pseudogene TRBV3-2); D possibly corresponds to TRBD1 (6 bases). Germline V CDR1 and CDR2: LGHDT, YNNKEL (reference sequence). This CDR3 comprises 14 residues. Trimming stripped 1 base from V and 4 bases from J, with 10 bases between. The CDR3 bases are TGTGCCAGCAGCCAAGTCCCCAGGGGCTATGGCTACACCTTC. It is translated as CASSQVPRGYGYTF.